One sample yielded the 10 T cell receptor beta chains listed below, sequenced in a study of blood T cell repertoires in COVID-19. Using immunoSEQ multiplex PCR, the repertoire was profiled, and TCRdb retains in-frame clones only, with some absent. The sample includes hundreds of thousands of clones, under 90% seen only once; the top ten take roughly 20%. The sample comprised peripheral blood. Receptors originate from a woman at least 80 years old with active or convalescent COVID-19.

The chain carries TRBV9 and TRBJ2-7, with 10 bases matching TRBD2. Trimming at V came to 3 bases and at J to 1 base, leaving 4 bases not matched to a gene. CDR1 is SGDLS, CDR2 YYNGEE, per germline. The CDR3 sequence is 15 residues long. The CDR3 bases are TGTGCCAGCAGCGCCTTAGCGGGAGGTTCCTACGAGCAGTACTTC. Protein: CASSALAGGSYEQYF.

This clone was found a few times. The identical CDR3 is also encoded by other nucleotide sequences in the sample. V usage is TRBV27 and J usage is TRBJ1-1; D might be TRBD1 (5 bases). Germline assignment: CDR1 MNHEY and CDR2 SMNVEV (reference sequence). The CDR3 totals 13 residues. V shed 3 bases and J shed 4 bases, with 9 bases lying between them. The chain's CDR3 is CASSFDRFTEAFF. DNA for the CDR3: TGTGCCAGCAGTTTCGACAGATTCACTGAAGCTTTCTTT.

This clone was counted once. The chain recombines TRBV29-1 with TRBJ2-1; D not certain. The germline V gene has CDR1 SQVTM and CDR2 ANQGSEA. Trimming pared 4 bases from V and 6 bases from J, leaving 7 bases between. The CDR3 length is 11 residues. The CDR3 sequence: CSVGLSNEQFF. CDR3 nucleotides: TGCAGCGTTGGACTTTCCAATGAGCAGTTCTTC.

The CDR3 DNA is TGTGCCAGCAGCCAATCATTCGACTCCCCAGGCACAGATACGCAGTATTTT. It specifies CASSQSFDSPGTDTQYF. The chain uses TRBV4-2 and TRBJ2-3; D remains ambiguous. The CDR3 extends over 17 amino acids. Trimming left V 2 bases short and J 1 base short, with 16 bases between. Germline values: CDR1 LGHNA, CDR2 YNFKEQ.

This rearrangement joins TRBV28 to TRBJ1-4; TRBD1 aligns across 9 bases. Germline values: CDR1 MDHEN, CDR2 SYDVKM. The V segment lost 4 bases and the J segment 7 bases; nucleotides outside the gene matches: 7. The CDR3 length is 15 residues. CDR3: CASSSPGQGGEKLFF. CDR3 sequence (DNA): TGTGCCAGCAGTTCTCCGGGACAGGGAGGTGAAAAACTGTTTTTT. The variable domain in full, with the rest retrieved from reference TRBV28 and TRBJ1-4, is DVKVTQSSRYLVKRTGEKVFLECVQDMDHENMFWYRQDPGLGLRLIYFSYDVKMKEKGDIPEGYSVSREKKERFSLILESASTNQTSMYLCASSSPGQGGEKLFFGSGTQLSVL.

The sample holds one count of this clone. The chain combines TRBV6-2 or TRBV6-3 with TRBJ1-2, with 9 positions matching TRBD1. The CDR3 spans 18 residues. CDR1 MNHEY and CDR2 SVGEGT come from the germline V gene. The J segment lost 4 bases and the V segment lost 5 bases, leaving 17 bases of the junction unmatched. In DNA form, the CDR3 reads TGTGCCAGCAGTACCTTCCGTATTGGGACAGGGAAGGCCTATGGCTACACCTTC. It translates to CASSTFRIGTGKAYGYTF.

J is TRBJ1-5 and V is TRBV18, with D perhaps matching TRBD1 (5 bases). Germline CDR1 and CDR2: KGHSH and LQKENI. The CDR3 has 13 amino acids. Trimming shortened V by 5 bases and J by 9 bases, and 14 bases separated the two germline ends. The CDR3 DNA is TGTGCCAGCTCAGTCCTGGGGCCGGGGCCCCAGCATTTT. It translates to CASSVLGPGPQHF. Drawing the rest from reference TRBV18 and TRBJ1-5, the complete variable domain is NAGVMQNPRHLVRRRGQEARLRCSPMKGHSHVYWYRQLPEEGLKFMVYLQKENIIDESGMPKERFSAEFPKEGPSILRIQQVVRGDSAAYFCASSVLGPGPQHFGDGTRLSIL.

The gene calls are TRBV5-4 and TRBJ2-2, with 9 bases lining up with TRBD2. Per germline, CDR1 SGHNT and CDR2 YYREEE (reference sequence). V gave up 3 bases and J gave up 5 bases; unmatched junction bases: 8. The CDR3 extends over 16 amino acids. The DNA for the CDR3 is TGTGCCAGCAGCTCCAGACTAGCGGAAGTAACCGGGGAGCTGTTTTTT. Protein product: CASSSRLAEVTGELFF. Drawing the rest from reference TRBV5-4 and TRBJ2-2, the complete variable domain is ETGVTQSPTHLIKTRGQQVTLRCSSQSGHNTVSWYQQALGQGPQFIFQYYREEENGRGNFPPRFSGLQFPNYSSELNVNALELDDSALYLCASSSRLAEVTGELFFGEGSRLTVL.

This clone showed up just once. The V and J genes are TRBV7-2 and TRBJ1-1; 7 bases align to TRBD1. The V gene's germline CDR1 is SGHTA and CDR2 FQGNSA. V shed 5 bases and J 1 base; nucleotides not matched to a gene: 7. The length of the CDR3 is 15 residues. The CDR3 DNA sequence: TGTGCCAGCAGCCACCCGGACAGGAAGAACACTGAAGCTTTCTTT. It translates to CASSHPDRKNTEAFF.

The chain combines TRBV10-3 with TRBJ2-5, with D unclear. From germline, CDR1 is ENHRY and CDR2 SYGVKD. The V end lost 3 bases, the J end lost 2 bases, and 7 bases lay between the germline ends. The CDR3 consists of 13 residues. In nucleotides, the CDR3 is TGTGCCATCAGTGATGGGCAGCAAGAGACCCAGTACTTC. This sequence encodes CAISDGQQETQYF.